This T cell receptor beta chain originates from a study of T cells in Graves' hyperthyroidism and ophthalmopathy. Whole-study findings and limits: Before onset, by a median of about seven months, the model predicted ophthalmopathy.

J was trimmed by 0 bases and V by 3 bases; bases with no gene match: 5. This CDR3 spans 15 amino acids. TCR beta CDR3 regions were amplified from RNA transcripts. The primer set for the first-round RT-PCR of the TCR CDR3 was HTBI. TCRdb passed the multiplex PCR reads through MiXCR, listing each CDR3 protein once. The sample lists 250,000 or so distinct CDR3 sequences, roughly 17% occurring once. Orbital computed tomography, thyroid ultrasound, serum thyroxine and TRAb, and clinical symptoms together informed the diagnoses. There are many counts of this clonotype. Its antigen is not known. The source of this sequence is a woman aged 18-30 years with Graves' ophthalmopathy. V gene TRBV12-3 or TRBV12-4 combines with J gene TRBJ2-7; TRBD2 matches at 7 bases. Sequencing input: blood. The CDR3 coding sequence is TGTGCCAGCAGTTTTCTAGCGGTAAGCTCCTACGAGCAGTACTTC. Its protein is CASSFLAVSSYEQYF.